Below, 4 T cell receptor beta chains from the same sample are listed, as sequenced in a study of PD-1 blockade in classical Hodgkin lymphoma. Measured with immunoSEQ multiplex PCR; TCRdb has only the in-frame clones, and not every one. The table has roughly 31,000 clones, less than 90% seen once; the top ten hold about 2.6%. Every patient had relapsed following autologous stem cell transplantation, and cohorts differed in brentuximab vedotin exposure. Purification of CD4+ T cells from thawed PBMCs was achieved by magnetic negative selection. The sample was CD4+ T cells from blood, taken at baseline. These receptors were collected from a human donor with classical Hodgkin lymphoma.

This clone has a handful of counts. The CDR3 DNA reads TGTGCCAGCAGACGTTATGGCTACACCTTC. Amino acid sequence: CASRRYGYTF. The chain links TRBV28 to TRBJ1-2; no clear D. This CDR3 has 10 residues. Per germline, CDR1 MDHEN and CDR2 SYDVKM. Trimming removed 6 bases from V and 5 bases from J, with 4 bases in between.

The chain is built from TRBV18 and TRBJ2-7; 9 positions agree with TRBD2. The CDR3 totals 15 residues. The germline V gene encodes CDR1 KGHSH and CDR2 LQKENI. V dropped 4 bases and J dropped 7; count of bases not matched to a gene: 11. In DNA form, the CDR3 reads TGTGCCAGCTCACTATTAGCGGGAGCCCAAGGAGAGCAGTACTTC. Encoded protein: CASSLLAGAQGEQYF.

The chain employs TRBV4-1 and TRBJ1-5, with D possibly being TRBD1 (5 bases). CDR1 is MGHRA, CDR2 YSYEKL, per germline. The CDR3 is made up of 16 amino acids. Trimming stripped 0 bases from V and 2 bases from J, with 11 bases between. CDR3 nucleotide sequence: TGCGCCAGCAGCCAAGATGGGGGGATGGGCAATCAGCCCCAGCATTTT. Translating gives CASSQDGGMGNQPQHF.

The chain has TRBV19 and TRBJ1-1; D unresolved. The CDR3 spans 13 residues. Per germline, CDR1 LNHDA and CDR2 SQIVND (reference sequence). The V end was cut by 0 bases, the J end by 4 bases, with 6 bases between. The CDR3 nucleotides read TGTGCCAGTAGTATAGAACGGACCACTGAAGCTTTCTTT. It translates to CASSIERTTEAFF.